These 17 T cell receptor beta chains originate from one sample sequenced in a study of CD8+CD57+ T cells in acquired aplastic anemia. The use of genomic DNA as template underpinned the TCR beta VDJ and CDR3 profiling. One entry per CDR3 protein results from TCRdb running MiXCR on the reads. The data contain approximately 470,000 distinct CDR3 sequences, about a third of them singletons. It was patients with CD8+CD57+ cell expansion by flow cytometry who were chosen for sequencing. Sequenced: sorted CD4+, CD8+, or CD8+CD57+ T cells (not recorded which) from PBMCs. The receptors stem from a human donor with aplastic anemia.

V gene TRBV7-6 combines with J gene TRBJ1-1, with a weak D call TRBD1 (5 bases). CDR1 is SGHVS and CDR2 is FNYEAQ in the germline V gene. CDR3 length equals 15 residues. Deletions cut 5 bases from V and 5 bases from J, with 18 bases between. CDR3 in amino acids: CASSPTPREGTEAFF. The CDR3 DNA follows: TGTGCCAGCAGCCCCACCCCCAGGGAGGGGACTGAAGCTTTCTTT.

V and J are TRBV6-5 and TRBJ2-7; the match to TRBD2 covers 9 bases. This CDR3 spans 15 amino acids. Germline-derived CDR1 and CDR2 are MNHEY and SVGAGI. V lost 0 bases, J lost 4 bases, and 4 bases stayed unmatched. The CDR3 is CASSYSAGGGYEQYF. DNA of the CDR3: TGTGCCAGCAGTTACTCTGCGGGGGGGGGTTACGAGCAGTACTTC.

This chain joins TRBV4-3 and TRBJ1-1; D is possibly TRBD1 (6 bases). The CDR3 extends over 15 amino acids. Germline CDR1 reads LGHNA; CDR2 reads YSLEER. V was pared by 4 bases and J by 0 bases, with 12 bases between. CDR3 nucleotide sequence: TGCGCCAGCAGCCTCCGACAGGTTATGAACACTGAAGCTTTCTTT. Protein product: CASSLRQVMNTEAFF.

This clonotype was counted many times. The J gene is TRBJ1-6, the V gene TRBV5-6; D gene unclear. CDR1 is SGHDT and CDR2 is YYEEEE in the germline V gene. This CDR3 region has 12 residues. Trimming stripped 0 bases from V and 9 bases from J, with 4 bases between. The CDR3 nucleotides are TGTGCCAGCAGCTTGGTTCGTTCACCCCTCCACTTT. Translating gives CASSLVRSPLHF. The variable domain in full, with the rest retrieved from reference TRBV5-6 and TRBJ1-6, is DAGVTQSPTHLIKTRGQQVTLRCSPKSGHDTVSWYQQALGQGPQFIFQYYEEEERQRGNFPDRFSGHQFPNYSSELNVNALLLGDSALYLCASSLVRSPLHFGNGTRLTVT.

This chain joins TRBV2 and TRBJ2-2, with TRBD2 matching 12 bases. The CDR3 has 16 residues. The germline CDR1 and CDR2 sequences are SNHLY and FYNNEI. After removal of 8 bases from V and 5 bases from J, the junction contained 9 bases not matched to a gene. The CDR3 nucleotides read TGTGCCAGCCTTCTAGCGGGGGGGCGAAAGACCGGGGAGCTGTTTTTT. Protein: CASLLAGGRKTGELFF.

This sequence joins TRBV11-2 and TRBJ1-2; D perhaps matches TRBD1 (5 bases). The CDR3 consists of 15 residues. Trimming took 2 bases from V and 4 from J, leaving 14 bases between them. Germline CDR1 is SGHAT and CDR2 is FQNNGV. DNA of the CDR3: TGTGCCAGCAGCTTATCTACGGGACCGTTCTATGGCTACACCTTC. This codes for CASSLSTGPFYGYTF.

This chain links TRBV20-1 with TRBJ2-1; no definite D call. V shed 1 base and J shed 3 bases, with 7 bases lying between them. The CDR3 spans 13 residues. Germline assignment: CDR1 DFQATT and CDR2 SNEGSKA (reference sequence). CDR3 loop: CSARAVNYNEQFF. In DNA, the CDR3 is TGCAGTGCTAGAGCGGTAAACTACAATGAGCAGTTCTTC.

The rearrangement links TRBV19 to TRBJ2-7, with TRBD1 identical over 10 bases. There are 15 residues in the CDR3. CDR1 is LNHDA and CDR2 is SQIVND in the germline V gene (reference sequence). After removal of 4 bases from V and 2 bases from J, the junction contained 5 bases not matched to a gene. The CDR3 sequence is CASSTSGQGPYEQYF. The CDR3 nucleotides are TGTGCCAGTAGTACTTCGGGACAGGGGCCCTACGAGCAGTACTTC.

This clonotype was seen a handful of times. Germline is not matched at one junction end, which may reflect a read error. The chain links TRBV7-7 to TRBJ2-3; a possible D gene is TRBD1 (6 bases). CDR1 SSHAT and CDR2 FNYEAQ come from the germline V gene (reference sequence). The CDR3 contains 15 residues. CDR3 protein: CASRSSGDPTDTQYF. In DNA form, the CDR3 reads TGTGCTAGCAGGTCGTCAGGGGACCCCACAGATACGCAGTATTTT.

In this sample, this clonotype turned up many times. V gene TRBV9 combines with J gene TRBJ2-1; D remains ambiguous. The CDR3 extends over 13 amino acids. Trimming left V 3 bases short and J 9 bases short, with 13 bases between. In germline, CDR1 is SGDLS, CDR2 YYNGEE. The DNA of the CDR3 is TGTGCCAGCAGCGAGAGGCCCGTCGGTGAGCAGTTCTTC. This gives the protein CASSERPVGEQFF.

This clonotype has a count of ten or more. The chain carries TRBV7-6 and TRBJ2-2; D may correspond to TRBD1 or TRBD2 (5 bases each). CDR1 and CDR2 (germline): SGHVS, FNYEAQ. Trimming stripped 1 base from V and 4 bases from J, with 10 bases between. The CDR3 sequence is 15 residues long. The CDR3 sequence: CASSLVTGPTGELFF. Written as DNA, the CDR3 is TGTGCCAGCAGCTTAGTCACGGGACCCACCGGGGAGCTGTTTTTT.

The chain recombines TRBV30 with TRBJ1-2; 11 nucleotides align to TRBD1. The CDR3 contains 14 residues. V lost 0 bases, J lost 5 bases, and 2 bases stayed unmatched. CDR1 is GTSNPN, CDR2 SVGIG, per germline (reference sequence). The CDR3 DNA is TGTGCCTGGAGTGTTGGGACAGGGGGTTATGGCTACACCTTC. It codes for CAWSVGTGGYGYTF. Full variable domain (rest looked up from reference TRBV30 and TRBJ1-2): SQTIHQWPATLVQPVGSPLSLECTVEGTSNPNLYWYRQAAGRGLQLLFYSVGIGQISSEVPQNLSASRPQDRQFILSSKKLLLSDSGFYLCAWSVGTGGYGYTFGSGTRLTVV.

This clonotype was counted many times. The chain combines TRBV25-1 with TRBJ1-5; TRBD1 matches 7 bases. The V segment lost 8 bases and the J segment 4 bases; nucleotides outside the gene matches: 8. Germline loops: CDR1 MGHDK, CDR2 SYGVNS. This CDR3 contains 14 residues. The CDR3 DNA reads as TGTGCCAGCGCCAGGACAGGAATTAATCAGCCCCAGCATTTT. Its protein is CASARTGINQPQHF.

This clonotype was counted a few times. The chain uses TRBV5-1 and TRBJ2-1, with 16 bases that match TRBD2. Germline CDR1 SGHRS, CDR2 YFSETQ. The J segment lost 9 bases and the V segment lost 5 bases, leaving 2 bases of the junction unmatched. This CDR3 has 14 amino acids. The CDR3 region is CASRGTSGRGEQFF. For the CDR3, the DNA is TGCGCCAGCAGGGGGACTAGCGGGAGGGGTGAGCAGTTCTTC.

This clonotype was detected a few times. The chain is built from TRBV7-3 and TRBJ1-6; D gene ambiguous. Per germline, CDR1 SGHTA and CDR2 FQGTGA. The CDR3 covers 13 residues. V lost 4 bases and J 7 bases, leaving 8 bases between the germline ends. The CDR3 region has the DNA TGTGCCAGCAGCTCGGAACGCAATTCACCCCTCCACTTT. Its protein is CASSSERNSPLHF.

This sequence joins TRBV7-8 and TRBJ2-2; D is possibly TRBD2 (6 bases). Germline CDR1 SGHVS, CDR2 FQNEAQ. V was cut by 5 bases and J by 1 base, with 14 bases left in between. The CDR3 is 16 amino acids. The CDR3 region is CASSLRGRENTGELFF. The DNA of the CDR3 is TGTGCCAGCAGCCTCCGAGGGCGGGAGAACACCGGGGAGCTGTTTTTT.

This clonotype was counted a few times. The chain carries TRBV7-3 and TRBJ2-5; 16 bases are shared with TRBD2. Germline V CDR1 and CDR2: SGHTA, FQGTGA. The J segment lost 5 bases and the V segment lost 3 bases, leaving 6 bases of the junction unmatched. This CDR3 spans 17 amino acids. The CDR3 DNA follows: TGTGCCAGCAGCTTGGGGACTAGCGGGAGGGCCTACGAGACCCAGTACTTC. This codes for CASSLGTSGRAYETQYF. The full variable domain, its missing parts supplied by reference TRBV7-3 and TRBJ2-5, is GAGVSQTPSNKVTEKGKYVELRCDPISGHTALYWYRQSLGQGPEFLIYFQGTGAADDSGLPNDRFFAVRPEGSVSTLKIQRTERGDSAVYLCASSLGTSGRAYETQYFGPGTRLLVL.